The sequence of this T cell receptor (beta chain) was determined in a study of PD-1 blockade in classical Hodgkin lymphoma. Study outcomes and limitations: Patients with an early start, nivolumab under 1 year after ASCT, were excluded. CD4+ TCR diversity, unlike CD8+, climbed significantly by C4D1. Why the repertoires differ is still unclear, perhaps disease activity or prior therapy. Lower baseline TCR diversity marked trial partial responders and progressors.

Produced via immunoSEQ multiplex PCR; TCRdb's table is partial and in-frame only. The table includes 90,000 to 100,000 clones, about 91% detected once. Every patient was affected by relapse after autologous stem cell transplantation, while exposure to brentuximab vedotin was not uniform. A word on this clone: Its matching antigen is unknown.

The clonotype comes from a human donor with classical Hodgkin lymphoma. The input for sequencing was peripheral blood mononuclear cells (PBMCs), taken before the second cycle of nivolumab.

CDR3 region: CASSLRQHTEAFF. Written as DNA, the CDR3 is TGTGCCAGCAGCTTACGACAGCACACTGAAGCTTTCTTT. The chain joins TRBV7-2 to TRBJ1-1, with D perhaps TRBD1 (5 bases). The germline V and J ends were trimmed by 2 bases and 3 bases, with 7 bases remaining between them. This CDR3 is built from 13 residues. Germline V gene lookup returns CDR1 SGHTA and CDR2 FQGNSA.